This T cell receptor (beta chain) stems from a study of low-dose radiotherapy and immunotherapy resistance in tumors. Study in general: Radiation delivery to Cohort 1 consisted of 0.5 Gy per fraction every 2 weeks, summing to 6.5 Gy. Treatment of Cohort 2 consisted of 1 Gy per fraction every two weeks, amounting to 13 Gy over 26 weeks.

cDNA synthesis used a TRAV/TRBV-specific primer set for both chains. TCRs were amplified for 15 to 25 PCR cycles with a constant-region primer and V-primer adapter. TCRdb re-derived calls from the reads in MiXCR, one entry per CDR3 protein. Of 45,000 to 75,000 distinct CDR3 sequences in the sample, around 27% are singletons; the top ten hold 5.7%. The sample's time point: before trial treatment. Nivolumab, ipilimumab, aspirin, low-dose cyclophosphamide and low-dose radiotherapy were given to donors. Germline CDR1 ENHRY, CDR2 SYGVKD. Trimming cost V 2 bases and J 4 bases; bases outside gene matches: 4. The CDR3 runs 15 residues.

This sample comprised PBMCs, obtained before treatment. The source of this sequence is a male donor with prostate cancer. The chain has TRBV10-3 and TRBJ2-1; 8 bases map to TRBD2. The CDR3 DNA reads TGTGCCATCAGTGAGGGCGGGGGGAGGTACAATGAGCAGTTCTTC. This sequence encodes CAISEGGGRYNEQFF.